This T cell receptor beta chain was sequenced during a study of T cells in Graves' hyperthyroidism and ophthalmopathy (dated by TCRdb to between 2019 and 2020). Broadly, across the study: Peripheral blood was collected at initial diagnosis, before any treatment. To identify distinguishing TCR V-J signatures, a discovery cohort of 100 patients was used, comprising 40 to 45 with Graves' ophthalmopathy and approximately 57 with stable Graves' hyperthyroidism. An independent validation cohort of around 19 hyperthyroidism patients and 17 patients who later progressed to ophthalmopathy tested prospective prediction of ophthalmopathy. The 100 or so discovery patients were divided at random into training and test sets in a 7:3 ratio. In addition, the study compared T-cell repertoires in thyroid tissue and in blood from roughly six Graves' hyperthyroidism patients. After sampling, hyperthyroidism patients received methimazole starting at 30 mg daily, and ophthalmopathy patients received high-dose intravenous methylprednisolone. According to the paper, TCR Vbeta CDR3 sequencing was carried out on 135 peripheral blood samples, which came from some 41 ophthalmopathy, 70 to 80 hyperthyroidism and some 17 progressor patients. On the study overall, not on this receptor specifically: Ophthalmopathy was separated from stable hyperthyroidism by a 13 V-J signature model, with 85% to 90% sensitivity and approximately 81% specificity obtained in cross-validation and 80%/75% obtained in testing. Most expanded thyroid clonotypes (frequency above 0.001) were also detected in blood, a finding suggesting that blood repertoires may reflect thyroid immune responses. Sample size was not statistically predetermined, and blinding of investigators to group allocation was not performed. In validation, progression to ophthalmopathy was predicted by the model with about 70% sensitivity and roughly 76% specificity, a median of roughly six months before onset.

Remarks on this clonotype: Its cognate antigen has yet to be identified. Base quality data are lacking; no much larger clone is found one base away.

The V and J ends are trimmed by 4 bases and 5 bases, leaving 18 bases between them. Including the terminal cysteine and phenylalanine, the CDR3 comprises 15 residues. The kept DNA is CDR3 alone, 45 bases in frame from the first base. The germline V gene yields MGHRA for CDR1 and YSYEKL for CDR2. The TCR beta CDR3 regions were amplified from the RNA transcripts. For the first round of RT-PCR on the TCR CDR3, the HTBI primer set was used together with the Qiagen OneStep RT-PCR kit. A second multiplex PCR round built the libraries, followed by size selection and purification. The libraries were sequenced on an Illumina HiSeq2000 using paired-end 100 bp reads. The original pipeline was this. SOAPnuke was used to process the raw data, removing reads that contained adapters or uncalled bases, had a mean Phred below 15, or lacked an exact match to the constant primer or identifier. COPE v1.2.5 was used to merge the high-quality paired reads, and each unique nucleotide sequence was defined as a clonotype. MiTCR v1.1 was used to align the clonotypes against IMGT TRBV, TRBD and TRBJ reference segments. Analysis was restricted to V-J combinations with a frequency above 0.0001, which covered about 99% of repertoires. The TCS score was defined as the ratio of F50 (clonal expansion) to E x V (chaos), calculated using BLOSUM62-based TCRdist between CDR3 peptides within each V-J. Welch's t-statistics and random forest reduced 500 to 550 V-J features to about 12, which were used in a naive Bayes classifier (R e1071). The raw public reads went through TCRdb reprocessing: fastp at Q25, MiXCR clone calling, in-frame beta chains kept. When rows share a CDR3 protein, they turn into one entry using the most common DNA and genes. The authors' filters were not applied to this entry. This sample is represented by some 510,000 distinct CDR3 sequences; under 25% of them were singletons. The ten biggest clones cover approximately 25% of the sample.

Graves' hyperthyroidism was defined as stable when no progression to ophthalmopathy occurred over 18 months of follow-up. Hyperthyroidism patients were aged 18 to 65 years and newly diagnosed, with disease duration of less than 2 months. Any patient with an uncontrolled infection, another autoimmune disease, pregnancy or lactation was excluded. Diagnoses were based on clinical symptoms, serum thyroxine and TRAb, thyroid ultrasound and orbital computed tomography. PBMCs were separated from roughly 9.6 ml of fresh peripheral blood using Ficoll-Paque density gradient centrifugation. Total RNA was extracted with Trizol reagent, and quality was checked on an Agilent 2100 Bioanalyzer.

The chain is made from TRBV4-1 and TRBJ2-7; the D gene remains uncertain. The sequenced sample consisted of blood. This clonotype was sampled from a man aged 18 to 29 with Graves' hyperthyroidism. CDR3 region: CASSRKDGQGNEQYF. The DNA sequence is as follows: TGCGCCAGCAGCCGGAAGGACGGCCAAGGAAACGAGCAGTACTTC.